The TCR beta chain under discussion was sequenced for a study of naive and memory T cell subsets. An equimolar mix of two oligonucleotides served as the beta constant-region primer for TRBC1 and TRBC2. The ligated cDNA underwent four PCR rounds using SP2 and nested alpha and beta constant-region primers. TCRdb processed the UMI-ligation and nested PCR reads anew with MiXCR; each CDR3 protein has one entry. Among 120,000 to 150,000 distinct CDR3 sequences, more than 15% were seen once, and the ten largest hold 0.14% to 0.15%. This CDR3 spans 16 amino acids. Trimming shortened V by 0 bases and J by 10 bases, and 22 bases separated the two germline ends. Germline CDR1 SGHDT, CDR2 YYEEEE.

The sample comprised naive CD4+ T cells from blood. The rearrangement links TRBV5-6 to TRBJ1-1, with D possibly matching TRBD1 (5 bases). The source is a human donor in good health. The CDR3 nucleotides read TGTGCCAGCAGCTTGGGGTTGCGGGACGGCGGAAGGGGAGCTTTCTTT. Residues: CASSLGLRDGGRGAFF. Using reference TRBV5-6 and TRBJ1-1 for the parts outside the CDR3, the full variable domain is DAGVTQSPTHLIKTRGQQVTLRCSPKSGHDTVSWYQQALGQGPQFIFQYYEEEERQRGNFPDRFSGHQFPNYSSELNVNALLLGDSALYLCASSLGLRDGGRGAFFGQGTRLTVV.